One T cell receptor (beta chain) is described in this entry. Its antigen is still unknown. Since all of the isolated RNA was reverse transcribed, expressed TCRB transcripts were what got sequenced. The repertoire was sequenced with immunoSEQ multiplex PCR; TCRdb's copy has only in-frame clones and lacks some. The table has 680,000 or so clones, around 15% seen once. The data are from a study of beta chain features in type 1 diabetes. The study's findings and limits: Whether HLA type affects TCRB rearrangement stayed undetermined in the present work.

Trimming removed 2 bases at V and 0 bases at J, with 14 bases between. CDR1 and CDR2 (germline): SGHVS, FQNEAQ. CDR3 size: 18 residues. Sorting with CD45RO/CCR7/CD25/CD127/CD95/CD27 yielded naive, central memory, regulatory and stem-like memory CD4+ cells. The genes are TRBV7-8 and TRBJ2-6; weak D call: TRBD2 (6 bases). The TCR sequence derives from a man aged 18 to 29 in good health. The sequenced sample consisted of naive CD4+ T cells from blood. CDR3 loop: CASSLRSGLSSGANVLTF. The CDR3 nucleotides read TGTGCCAGCAGCTTACGGAGCGGGCTTAGCTCTGGGGCCAACGTCCTGACTTTC.